The 25 T cell receptor beta chains below all came from one sample that was sequenced in a study of shared clonotypes between healthy human individuals. The assay was immunoSEQ multiplex PCR, and TCRdb's table has in-frame clones only and misses some. The table shows about 600,000 clones, with more than 95% occurring only once. The source material was naive CD4+ T cells sorted from blood. Specified subset: CD45RA+ positively selected. The receptors were gathered from a woman between 25 and 40 years old in good health.

This chain uses TRBV5-1 with TRBJ2-5, with 7 bases matching TRBD1. V was pared by 4 bases and J by 5 bases, with 5 bases of the junction left unmatched. The CDR3 covers 13 residues. Germline V gene sequence: CDR1 SGHRS, CDR2 YFSETQ. The chain's CDR3 is CASSKHRGETQYF. The CDR3 DNA sequence: TGCGCCAGCAGCAAACACAGGGGCGAGACCCAGTACTTC.

This rearrangement joins TRBV11-2 to TRBJ2-5; D gene unclear. The CDR3 is made up of 14 amino acids. The germline gives CDR1 SGHAT, CDR2 FQNNGV. Trimming removed 2 bases from V and 5 bases from J, with 12 bases in between. In nucleotides, the CDR3 is TGTGCCAGCAGCTTAAGATCCGGGTCGGAGACCCAGTACTTC. Translated, it gives CASSLRSGSETQYF. Filled out from reference TRBV11-2 and TRBJ2-5, the complete variable domain reads EAGVAQSPRYKIIEKRQSVAFWCNPISGHATLYWYQQILGQGPKLLIQFQNNGVVDDSQLPKDRFSAERLKGVDSTLKIQPAKLEDSAVYLCASSLRSGSETQYFGPGTRLLVL.

V is TRBV10-3 and J is TRBJ2-7, with TRBD1 identical over 9 bases. V was clipped by 4 bases and J by 5 bases; unmatched bases: 6. The CDR3 has 14 residues. CDR1 is ENHRY and CDR2 is SYGVKD in the germline V gene. CDR3 sequence (DNA): TGTGCCATCAGTGGAGGGACAGGGAGAGACGAGCAGTACTTC. The encoded protein is CAISGGTGRDEQYF.

This chain uses TRBV18 with TRBJ2-7; D is unclear. Germline-derived CDR1 and CDR2 are KGHSH and LQKENI. V shed 3 bases and J shed 0 bases, with 15 bases lying between them. This CDR3 is built from 16 residues. The CDR3, as DNA: TGTGCCAGCTCACCCGGGCCGGCTCTATTCTCCTACGAGCAGTACTTC. It specifies CASSPGPALFSYEQYF.

V gene TRBV16 combines with J gene TRBJ2-3, with D perhaps matching TRBD1 (5 bases). The CDR3 totals 12 residues. V was pared by 6 bases and J by 5 bases, with 9 bases between. Germline CDR1 is KGHSY and CDR2 is FQNENV. As DNA, the CDR3 is TGTGCCAGCAGGCCAGGGCTAGATACGCAGTATTTT. Residues: CASRPGLDTQYF.

The chain recombines TRBV28 with TRBJ1-2, with 8 bases matching TRBD1. Germline values: CDR1 MDHEN, CDR2 SYDVKM. The CDR3 sequence is 15 residues long. Trimming removed 5 bases from V and 7 bases from J; junction bases left unmatched: 12. In DNA form, the CDR3 reads TGTGCCAGCAGTATACAACAGGACAGGGAGGGTGGCTACACCTTC. The encoded protein is CASSIQQDREGGYTF.

This chain uses TRBV15 with TRBJ2-7, with D possibly being TRBD2 (6 bases). This CDR3 has 13 residues. V dropped 5 bases and J dropped 4 bases, with 12 bases sitting between them. Germline CDR1 LNHNV, CDR2 YYDKDF (reference sequence). The CDR3 here is CATSGGLTYEQYF. CDR3 bases: TGTGCCACCAGCGGGGGACTTACATACGAGCAGTACTTC.

This clone is a singleton in its sample. This rearrangement joins TRBV18 to TRBJ2-3; no clear D gene. The CDR3 has 11 residues. Germline CDR1 KGHSH, CDR2 LQKENI. The ends were cut back, 8 bases at V and 4 bases at J, with 7 bases in the middle. The CDR3 sequence: CASQEADTQYF. In nucleotides, the CDR3 is TGTGCCAGCCAAGAGGCAGATACGCAGTATTTT.

This chain links TRBV19 with TRBJ2-2, with 8 bases matching TRBD1. With V trimmed by 6 bases and J by 5 bases, 8 bases remained unmatched. Per the germline V gene, CDR1 is LNHDA and CDR2 is SQIVND (reference sequence). The CDR3 is made up of 15 amino acids. The CDR3 here is CASRPGTGLTGELFF. The CDR3 DNA reads as TGTGCCAGTAGGCCCGGGACAGGACTTACCGGGGAGCTGTTTTTT.

This clone was picked up one time. The rearrangement links TRBV29-1 to TRBJ2-7; 8 positions agree with TRBD2. CDR1 and CDR2 (germline): SQVTM, ANQGSEA. The CDR3 has 14 residues. The V segment lost 4 bases and the J segment 3 bases; nucleotides outside the gene matches: 8. The CDR3 DNA is TGCAGCGTTGGTCCCCGGGAGGGCATCTACGAGCAGTACTTC. Translated: CSVGPREGIYEQYF.

This chain uses TRBV28 with TRBJ1-2, with 8 bases identical to TRBD1. Germline V gene lookup returns CDR1 MDHEN and CDR2 SYDVKM. The CDR3 is 18 amino acids. After removal of 3 bases from V and 0 bases from J, the junction contained 12 bases not matched to a gene. In DNA form, the CDR3 reads TGTGCCAGCAGTTTGCCTTACAGGGGGGAGACGTCTAACTATGGCTACACCTTC. Translation gives CASSLPYRGETSNYGYTF.

V usage is TRBV9 and J usage is TRBJ2-1; 13 bases align to TRBD2. This CDR3 region has 15 residues. CDR1 SGDLS and CDR2 YYNGEE come from the germline V gene. Unmatched junction bases numbered 3, after V lost 1 base and J lost 8 bases. The CDR3 loop reads CASSVTSGRAYEQFF. The CDR3 nucleotides read TGTGCCAGCAGCGTAACTAGCGGGAGGGCCTATGAGCAGTTCTTC.

This clone occurred once. V gene TRBV28 combines with J gene TRBJ1-2, with 9 bases fitting TRBD1. This CDR3 has 17 amino acids. Germline-derived CDR1 and CDR2 are MDHEN and SYDVKM. J was trimmed by 8 bases and V by 5 bases; bases with no gene match: 18. CDR3 nucleotide sequence: TGTGCCAGCAGTCCCGGAGGATTGGACAGGGGCCCACTCGGCTACACCTTC. It translates to CASSPGGLDRGPLGYTF.

The rearrangement joins TRBV5-4 to TRBJ2-3; TRBD1 matches at 7 bases. The CDR3 runs 15 residues. V shed 4 bases, J shed 2 bases, and the junction held 7 bases outside the gene matches. The germline V gene encodes CDR1 SGHNT and CDR2 YYREEE (reference sequence). The CDR3 sequence is CASSTPGQTTDTQYF. The CDR3 nucleotides read TGTGCCAGCAGCACTCCGGGACAGACCACAGATACGCAGTATTTT.

V gene TRBV10-1 combines with J gene TRBJ1-1; unclear D gene. The length of the CDR3 is 11 residues. Germline V gene sequence: CDR1 WNHNN, CDR2 SYGVQD (reference sequence). V was cut by 7 bases and J by 5 bases, with 8 bases left in between. As DNA, the CDR3 is TGCGCCAGCAAAGGACGGACTGAAGCTTTCTTT. It codes for CASKGRTEAFF.

The rearrangement joins TRBV11-2 to TRBJ2-1, with TRBD2 identical over 13 bases. The CDR3 has 15 amino acids. Germline V gene data show CDR1 as SGHAT and CDR2 as FQNNGV. Trimming cost V 5 bases and J 7 bases; bases outside gene matches: 5. The CDR3 region has the DNA TGTGCCAGCAGCCGGGGGACTAGCGGGGCTAATGAGCAGTTCTTC. Translation: CASSRGTSGANEQFF.

The chain is built from TRBV28 and TRBJ1-3; tentative D call: TRBD1 (5 bases). CDR1 and CDR2 (germline): MDHEN, SYDVKM. The CDR3 totals 15 residues. V gave up 3 bases and J gave up 4 bases, with 13 bases separating them. The CDR3 sequence is CASSLWGRAGNTIYF. CDR3 coding DNA: TGTGCCAGCAGTTTGTGGGGGAGGGCCGGAAACACCATATATTTT.

This chain uses TRBV21-1 with TRBJ1-5. TRBV21-1 is described as a pseudogene. The length of the CDR3 is 14 residues. The CDR3 loop reads CASSKQGGEEPQHF. The DNA for the CDR3 is TGTGCCAGCAGCAAACAGGGAGGGGAAGAGCCCCAGCATTTT.

This CDR3 reads CASSPSQGVNTEAFF. Written as DNA, the CDR3 is TGTGCCAGCTCACCCTCTCAGGGCGTGAACACTGAAGCTTTCTTT. The chain combines TRBV18 with TRBJ1-1, with D possibly TRBD1 on 5 matching bases. CDR3 length equals 15 residues. The V end lost 3 bases, the J end lost 0 bases, and 11 bases lay between the germline ends. Germline lookup yields CDR1 KGHSH and CDR2 LQKENI.

The chain combines TRBV5-1 with TRBJ2-7, with TRBD2 identical over 8 bases. With 1 base clipped from V and 2 bases from J, the junction kept 5 bases outside the gene matches. The CDR3 covers 15 residues. CDR1 SGHRS and CDR2 YFSETQ come from the germline V gene. In DNA form, the CDR3 reads TGCGCCAGCAGCTTGACTAGCGGCTTAGCCTACGAGCAGTACTTC. Amino acids: CASSLTSGLAYEQYF.

The CDR3 DNA is TGTGCCAGCAGTTACGGGGCAGGTCCTTCCTACGAGCAGTACTTC. This sequence encodes CASSYGAGPSYEQYF. The V call is TRBV6-5, the J call TRBJ2-7; D might be TRBD1 (5 bases). The germline V gene encodes CDR1 MNHEY and CDR2 SVGAGI. The CDR3 has 15 residues. V lost 2 bases and J lost 1, with 12 bases in between.

This chain links TRBV5-4 with TRBJ2-1; D remains ambiguous. This CDR3 is 16 amino acids long. Per germline, CDR1 SGHNT and CDR2 YYREEE (reference sequence). Trimming removed 5 bases from V and 4 bases from J, with 19 bases in between. The CDR3 loop is CASSTVVGSLYNEQFF. The CDR3 DNA sequence: TGTGCCAGCAGTACGGTTGTAGGGTCGTTGTACAATGAGCAGTTCTTC.

This clone was seen just once. The CDR3 sequence: CASTRDPTYEQYF. CDR3 in DNA: TGTGCCAGCACCAGGGACCCTACCTACGAGCAGTACTTC. The chain recombines TRBV6-5 with TRBJ2-5, with D possibly called TRBD1 or TRBD2 (5 bases each). Matching the DNA end better, TRBJ2-7 makes the J call doubtful. Germline-derived CDR1 and CDR2 are MNHEY and SVGAGI. The CDR3 has 13 residues.

The rearrangement joins TRBV2 to TRBJ2-1, with 8 bases matching TRBD1. Trimming took 6 bases from V and 8 from J; bases not matched to a gene: 15. CDR1 SNHLY and CDR2 FYNNEI come from the germline V gene. The CDR3 contains 16 residues. The CDR3 DNA sequence: TGTGCCAGCAGCCAACCAGGACAGGGATTTATCGATGAGCAGTTCTTC. As protein: CASSQPGQGFIDEQFF.

The chain joins TRBV2 to TRBJ1-1; no firm D call. Germline CDR1 SNHLY, CDR2 FYNNEI. The V and J ends lost 8 bases and 2 bases respectively, with 12 bases between them. The CDR3 extends over 13 amino acids. This CDR3 is CASYVGLNTEAFF. The DNA for the CDR3 is TGTGCCAGCTATGTAGGACTAAACACTGAAGCTTTCTTT. Based on the CDR3 plus reference TRBV2 and TRBJ1-1, the full variable domain is EPEVTQTPSHQVTQMGQEVILRCVPISNHLYFYWYRQILGQKVEFLVSFYNNEISEKSEIFDDQFSVERPDGSNFTLKIRSTKLEDSAMYFCASYVGLNTEAFFGQGTRLTVV.